A selection of T cell receptor beta chains follows, all from one sample in a study of cytomegalovirus exposure and HLA in healthy donors. Method: immunoSEQ multiplex PCR; TCRdb's copy keeps in-frame clones and lacks some. This table has about 300,000 clones, 85% to 90% appearing once. The sample was PBMCs. The receptors here all came from a woman aged 18-35 years in good health and CMV-seronegative. Both conserved end residues are part of each CDR3. Each record gives: V gene, clone size, J gene, D gene, CDR3 DNA, CDR3 protein. The D gene is left open where the match is weak. Clone size is given for some rows only: seen once, a few or many times, or a class if the clone is expanded.

>TRBV7-2|NA|TRBJ2-5|NA
TGTGCCAGCAGCCAAGTAGCGGCACAAGAGACCCAGTACTTC
CASSQVAAQETQYF
>TRBV27|NA|TRBJ2-1|TRBD2
TGTGCCAGCAGTTTCTACGGGACTACGGATGAGCAGTTCTTC
CASSFYGTTDEQFF
>TRBV5-4|NA|TRBJ2-7|TRBD2
TGTGCCAGCGGACTAGCGGACTCCTACGAGCAGTACTTC
CASGLADSYEQYF
>TRBV10-1|NA|TRBJ1-1|NA
TGCGCCAGCAGTGCAGACACAACGAACACTGAAGCTTTCTTT
CASSADTTNTEAFF
>TRBV5-1|NA|TRBJ2-7|NA
TGCGCCAGCAGCTCAGGGGCCAGCTCCTACGAGCAGTACTTC
CASSSGASSYEQYF
>TRBV27|NA|TRBJ1-4|NA
TGTGCCAGCAGCTCCGTCGGGAAACTGTTTTTT
CASSSVGKLFF
>TRBV5-1|NA|TRBJ2-5|NA
TGCGCCAGCAGCGCAGCCGAGGGTAGGCGGTGGACCCAAGAGACCCAGTACTTC
CASSAAEGRRWTQETQYF
>TRBV13|NA|TRBJ2-2|TRBD2
TGTGCCACGGGTAGCGGGTTGAACACCGGGGAGCTGTTTTTT
CATGSGLNTGELFF
>TRBV27|NA|TRBJ2-1|NA
TGTGCCAGCCGAAGGGGCTACAATGAGCAGTTCTTC
CASRRGYNEQFF
>TRBV7-3|once|TRBJ2-3|NA
TGTGCCAGCAGCCTCCTCCCCGGAACCCAGGGGCCAGATACGCAGTATTTT
CASSLLPGTQGPDTQYF
>TRBV9|NA|TRBJ2-1|TRBD2
TGTGCCAGCAGCGTAGGCTCTAGCGGGAGGGCGAATGAGCAGTTCTTC
CASSVGSSGRANEQFF
>TRBV9|NA|TRBJ2-1|TRBD2
TGTGCCAGCAGCGAGAGCGGGACTACCTCCAATGAGCAGTTCTTC
CASSESGTTSNEQFF
>TRBV2|NA|TRBJ2-3|NA
TGTGCCAGCAGTGAAAGGGGCTACACAGATACGCAGTATTTT
CASSERGYTDTQYF
>TRBV6-1|NA|TRBJ1-5|NA
TGTGCCAGCAGAGGGGGGGACAATCAGCCCCAGCATTTT
CASRGGDNQPQHF
>TRBV30|NA|TRBJ2-7|TRBD2
TGTGCCTGGAGTGTGGCCCTAGCGGGAGGGCCAGCGGGTAGATACGAGCAGTACTTC
CAWSVALAGGPAGRYEQYF
>TRBV5-3|NA|TRBJ2-7|TRBD1
TGTGCCAGAAGCCCCGGACAGGAAAACTACGAGCAGTACTTC
CARSPGQENYEQYF
>TRBV25-1|NA|TRBJ1-2|TRBD1
TGTGCCAGCAGTGAATTAACAGGGGTAAACTATGGCTACACCTTC
CASSELTGVNYGYTF
>TRBV6-4|NA|TRBJ1-5|TRBD1
TGTGCCAGCAGCCCCGGACAGGGATGTTCCTTGCAGCCCCAGCATTTT
CASSPGQGCSLQPQHF
>TRBV11-2|NA|TRBJ2-5|NA
TGTGCCAGCAGCCGACGCCAGGGCTATCCAAGGGAGACCCAGTACTTC
CASSRRQGYPRETQYF
>TRBV19|NA|TRBJ2-5|NA
TGTGCCAGTAGTATAACCACTACAGGGTTCCAAGAGACCCAGTACTTC
CASSITTTGFQETQYF
>TRBV7-2|NA|TRBJ2-2|NA
TGTGCCAGCAGCTTGGGGAGGTTGGAGCTGTTTTTT
CASSLGRLELFF
>TRBV6-1|NA|TRBJ1-2|NA
TGTGCCAGCAGTGAAGGTCTGGGAGACTATGGCTACACCTTC
CASSEGLGDYGYTF
>TRBV28|once|TRBJ2-7|TRBD1
TGTGCCACCAGCCGGACAGGGGGCGTCTACGAGCAGTACTTC
CATSRTGGVYEQYF
>TRBV5-1|NA|TRBJ1-2|TRBD1
TGCGCCAGCAGCTGGGAAGGACAGGGGCGTCCTAACTATGGCTACACCTTC
CASSWEGQGRPNYGYTF
>TRBV2|NA|TRBJ1-2|NA
TGTGCCAGCAGCGCGGCACGGGCTAACTATGGCTACACCTTC
CASSAARANYGYTF
>TRBV6-6|once|TRBJ1-5|TRBD1
TGTGCCAGCAGTTACTCGACAGGGTCTAGCAATCAGCCCCAGCATTTT
CASSYSTGSSNQPQHF
>TRBV28|NA|TRBJ2-5|NA
TGTGCCAGCAGTTTATTAACACCGGAGACCCAGTACTTC
CASSLLTPETQYF
>TRBV6-5|NA|TRBJ1-3|TRBD1
TGTGCCAGCAGTCATATGACAGGGGGAAACACCATATATTTT
CASSHMTGGNTIYF
>TRBV7-5|NA|TRBJ2-7|NA
TGTGTCAGACGCCGGGTCGGCGATTACGAGCAGTACTTC
CVRRRVGDYEQYF
>TRBV2|few|TRBJ1-6|NA
TGTGCCAGCAGTGAGGGCAATTCACCCCTCCACTTT
CASSEGNSPLHF
>TRBV5-1|NA|TRBJ1-4|NA
TGCGCCAGCGCCCCCCTCGCGGTCAAAGATAATGAAAAACTGTTTTTT
CASAPLAVKDNEKLFF
>TRBV6-1|NA|TRBJ2-7|TRBD2
TGTGCCAGCAGTGCCCTGGGGACTAGCGGGAATTACGAGCAGTACTTC
CASSALGTSGNYEQYF
>TRBV4-2|NA|TRBJ2-1|TRBD2
TGTGCCAGCAGCCATACTAGCGGGAGTTTAAGGCAGTTCTTC
CASSHTSGSLRQFF
>TRBV14|NA|TRBJ2-2|TRBD1
TGTGCCAGCAGCCAAATGGGACAGGGGGCATCCGGGGAGCTGTTTTTT
CASSQMGQGASGELFF
>TRBV5-1|few|TRBJ1-5|TRBD1
TGCGCCAGCAGCTTGGACGGACAGGGGCATCAGCCCCAGCATTTT
CASSLDGQGHQPQHF
>TRBV6-5|NA|TRBJ2-7|TRBD1
TGTGCCAGCAGGAGGGACAGGGTGACCTACGAGCAGTACTTC
CASRRDRVTYEQYF
>TRBV9|NA|TRBJ2-1|NA
TGTGCCAGCAGCGCGCAGGGATATAGCTCCTACAATGAGCAGTTCTTC
CASSAQGYSSYNEQFF
>TRBV18|NA|TRBJ2-1|NA
TGTGCCAGCTCACCACCCTTTGGAGGGGGCGTCGTGAATGAGCAGTTCTTC
CASSPPFGGGVVNEQFF
>TRBV28|NA|TRBJ1-2|NA
TGTGCCAGCTTTCCCCCCGGGGTTAGCGCCTTCTATGGCTACACCTTC
CASFPPGVSAFYGYTF
>TRBV9|NA|TRBJ1-3|NA
TGTGCCAGCAGCGCCTCCGGGAAAACTGGAAACACCATATATTTT
CASSASGKTGNTIYF
>TRBV15|NA|TRBJ2-6|TRBD1
TGTGCCACCAGCAGAGGGCAGGGGGCCTCTGGGGCCAACGTCCTGACTTTC
CATSRGQGASGANVLTF
>TRBV2|NA|TRBJ1-6|TRBD1
TGTGCCAGCATAGGGTCCGGGACAGGGGTTAGAAATTCACCCCTCCACTTT
CASIGSGTGVRNSPLHF
>TRBV5-1|NA|TRBJ2-1|NA
TGCGCCAGCAGCTTGCCCTACAGTAACAATGAGCAGTTCTTC
CASSLPYSNNEQFF
>TRBV9|NA|TRBJ1-2|NA
TGTGCCAGCAGCGGAGTGAGGGAAGAAGGCTACGGCTACACCTTC
CASSGVREEGYGYTF
>TRBV6-5|few|TRBJ2-6|NA
TGTGCCAGCAGCCTCAGCTCTGGGGCCAACGTCCTGACTTTC
CASSLSSGANVLTF
>TRBV6-6|NA|TRBJ1-5|NA
TGTGCCAGCAGTTACTCGGGGGGGTTAGGACAGCCCCAGCATTTT
CASSYSGGLGQPQHF
>TRBV7-9|NA|TRBJ2-1|NA
TGTGCCAGCAGCACCCGATCTAGAAGTGAGCAGTTCTTC
CASSTRSRSEQFF
>TRBV18|NA|TRBJ2-6|NA
TGTGCCAGCTCACCACCAGGGGTCGCCTCTGGGGCCAACGTCCTGACTTTC
CASSPPGVASGANVLTF
>TRBV7-3|NA|TRBJ2-3|TRBD2
TGTGCCAGCAGCAAGGGACTAGCGGGAGTTGGAGATACGCAGTATTTT
CASSKGLAGVGDTQYF
>TRBV7-9|NA|TRBJ1-1|TRBD1
TGTGCCAGCAGCTGGACAGGGGGAACGAACACTGAAGCTTTCTTT
CASSWTGGTNTEAFF
>TRBV11-2|once|TRBJ1-4|TRBD1
TGTGCCAGCAGCTTATCGAGAAGACAGGGAAAACTGTTTTTT
CASSLSRRQGKLFF
>TRBV30|NA|TRBJ1-5|NA
TGTGCCTGGAGTGTAGACAGAAGCAATCAGCCCCAGCATTTT
CAWSVDRSNQPQHF
>TRBV19|NA|TRBJ1-6|NA
TGTGCCAGTAGTATCCGACAATCAGAAATTATTTCACCCCTCCACTTT
CASSIRQSEIISPLHF